Listed here is a single T cell receptor beta chain. Its recognized antigen is unknown. Base qualities are not provided; no much larger clone lies one nucleotide away. RNA was extracted using the RNeasy kit, and about 0.45 to 1 ug of the RNA was reverse transcribed with random hexamers. The immunoSEQ multiplex PCR assay, which covers 54 Vbeta and 13 Jbeta segments, was used to amplify TCR beta CDR3 regions. Bias from PCR amplification was corrected by using a synthetic template baseline for primer optimization and for computational correction. Turning to the authors' computational methods: Only productive sequences were kept, with reads annotated to V, D and J genes according to IMGT and analyzed in immunoSEQ Analyzer. To calculate clonality, Shannon entropy was normalized by log2 of the number of productive unique sequences and then subtracted from one. For each patient and control, public and private clones were evaluated among the 100 most prevalent clones. A clone was defined as Susac-specific if it was absent from the healthy and MS cohorts, from about a thousand published viral clones and from other ImmuneACCESS disease sequences. TCRdb took the public reads, trimmed them with fastp at Q25, ran MiXCR for clone calling and kept in-frame beta chains. Entries are consolidated by CDR3 protein sequence, retaining the most common genes and DNA. TCRdb's processing, not the authors' own work, is the source of the V and J calls. The sample has roughly 200,000 distinct CDR3 sequences on record, nearly 97% of them singletons. 0.093% of the sample is in the top ten clones.

This sample was included in a study of CD8 T cells in Susac syndrome (dated by TCRdb to about 2019). General notes on the study: Repertoire sequencing was used to test whether CD8+ T cell activation and differentiation in Susac syndrome was antigen driven.

Peripheral blood CD8+ and CD4+ T cells from healthy donors, Susac syndrome patients and multiple sclerosis patients were profiled using high-throughput TCR beta sequencing. The multiple sclerosis controls were treatment-naive patients whose relapsing-remitting disease, either stable or active, fulfilled the revised McDonald criteria. CD8+ TEMRA cells were enriched by FACS, while bulk CD8+ and CD4+ T cells were purified by magnetic negative isolation. Blood was drawn into EDTA tubes, processed within 24 hours, and PBMCs were isolated by density gradient centrifugation. PBMCs intended for TCR sequencing were cryopreserved in liquid nitrogen and were subsequently thawed in a 37 degrees C water bath. Purity of sorted or isolated CD4+, CD8+ and CD8+ TEMRA cells was at least 90%. For CDR1 and CDR2, the germline V gene (reference sequence) lists SGHNT and YYREEE. Relative to germline, V is 4 bases shorter and J is 5 bases shorter, with 9 bases between their ends. From the cysteine up to the phenylalanine, the CDR3 has a length of 12 residues. Only CDR3 DNA remains: 36 bases, in frame from the first base.

Broader findings and caveats from the paper: The number of individuals in the TCR sequencing and HLA analysis was acknowledged as relatively small.

Recombination joined TRBV5-4 with TRBJ1-2; the D gene remains uncertain. The source material was CD4+ T cells from PBMCs. The TCR comes from a human donor with multiple sclerosis. The DNA sequence is given as TGTGCCAGCAGCCACCCGACTTATGGCTACACCTTC. This is translated as CASSHPTYGYTF.